Listed here are 5 T cell receptor beta chains from one sample, sequenced in a study of blood T cell repertoires in COVID-19. Measured with immunoSEQ multiplex PCR; TCRdb has only the in-frame clones, and not every one. Of about 140,000 clones listed, 70% to 80% were seen once; the top ten hold approximately 16%. Input material: peripheral blood. The origin of the receptors is a middle-aged man with acute or convalescent COVID-19.

The CDR3 protein is CSVEGQGALYYGYTF. CDR3 nucleotides: TGCAGCGTTGAGGGACAGGGGGCTTTGTACTATGGCTACACCTTC. The chain carries TRBV29-1 and TRBJ1-2, with 12 bases lining up with TRBD1. V was pared by 3 bases and J by 3 bases, with 5 bases of the junction left unmatched. The CDR3 covers 15 residues. Germline values: CDR1 SQVTM, CDR2 ANQGSEA. Drawing the rest from reference TRBV29-1 and TRBJ1-2, the complete variable domain is SAVISQKPSRDICQRGTSLTIQCQVDSQVTMMFWYRQQPGQSLTLIATANQGSEATYESGFVIDKFPISRPNLTFSTLTVSNMSPEDSSIYLCSVEGQGALYYGYTFGSGTRLTVV.

This clone was seen a few times. The chain is built from TRBV7-2 and TRBJ2-6; D perhaps matches TRBD1 (6 bases). Per the germline V gene, CDR1 is SGHTA and CDR2 is FQGNSA. The CDR3 is 17 amino acids. V dropped 5 bases and J dropped 2 bases, with 16 bases sitting between them. The CDR3 coding sequence is TGTGCCAGCAGCGTCCAGGGGACCCCTCCTGGGGCCAACGTCCTGACTTTC. It yields the protein CASSVQGTPPGANVLTF.

This clone appeared once. The rearrangement links TRBV29-1 to TRBJ2-7, with TRBD2 identical over 8 bases. The germline gives CDR1 SQVTM, CDR2 ANQGSEA. The trim removed 6 bases at V and 4 bases at J, leaving 11 bases unmatched. There are 14 residues in the CDR3. CDR3 residues: CSVTPRGTRYEQYF. The CDR3 DNA reads TGCAGCGTAACACCTCGAGGGACTAGGTACGAGCAGTACTTC.

The chain joins TRBV7-3 to TRBJ1-1, with D maybe TRBD1 (5 bases). This CDR3 has 14 amino acids. The germline V gene encodes CDR1 SGHTA and CDR2 FQGTGA. Trimming left V 4 bases short and J 7 bases short, with 16 bases between. CDR3 region: CASSSSFLGGEAFF. The CDR3 bases are TGTGCCAGCAGCTCATCTTTCCTGGGGGGTGAAGCTTTCTTT.

This clone has just one count. This chain links TRBV5-1 with TRBJ1-2, with D unclear. Germline V gene sequence: CDR1 SGHRS, CDR2 YFSETQ. The CDR3 contains 14 residues. Trimming left V 0 bases short and J 0 bases short, with 6 bases between. The CDR3 sequence: CASSLGGANYGYTF. The DNA of the CDR3 is TGCGCCAGCAGCTTGGGGGGAGCTAACTATGGCTACACCTTC. Variable domain in full (rest from reference TRBV5-1 and TRBJ1-2): KAGVTQTPRYLIKTRGQQVTLSCSPISGHRSVSWYQQTPGQGLQFLFEYFSETQRNKGNFPGRFSGRQFSNSRSEMNVSTLELGDSALYLCASSLGGANYGYTFGSGTRLTVV.